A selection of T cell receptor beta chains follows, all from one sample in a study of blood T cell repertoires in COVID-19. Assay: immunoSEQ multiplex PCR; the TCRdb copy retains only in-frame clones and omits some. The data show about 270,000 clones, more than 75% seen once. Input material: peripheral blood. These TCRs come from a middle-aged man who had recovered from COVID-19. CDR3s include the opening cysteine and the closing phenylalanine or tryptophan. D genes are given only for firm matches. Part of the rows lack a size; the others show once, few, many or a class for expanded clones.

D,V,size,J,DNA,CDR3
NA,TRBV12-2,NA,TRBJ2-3,TGTGCAAGTCGCTTAGGGATCGCCTCTTGTCCGGGTGGCACAGATACGCAGTATTTT,CASRLGIASCPGGTDTQYF
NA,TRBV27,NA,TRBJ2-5,TGTGCCAGCAGTTTATCTGCTGGCCTCAGGTACCAAGAGACCCAGTACTTC,CASSLSAGLRYQETQYF
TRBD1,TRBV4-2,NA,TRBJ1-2,TGTGCCAGCAGCCAAGTGGACAGGGAGCTACCACGGGATGGCTACACCTTC,CASSQVDRELPRDGYTF
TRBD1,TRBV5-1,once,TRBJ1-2,TGCGCCAGCAGCTTGAACGCAGGGGGCAGTTATGGCTACACCTTC,CASSLNAGGSYGYTF
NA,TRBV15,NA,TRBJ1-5,TGTGCCACCAGCAGAGGTGTAAATCAGCCCCAGCATTTT,CATSRGVNQPQHF
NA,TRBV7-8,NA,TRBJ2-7,TGTGCCAGCAGCTTAGTTTCCTCCGAGCAGTACTTC,CASSLVSSEQYF
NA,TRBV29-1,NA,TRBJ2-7,TGCAGCGGTTGGGGAGGCAGGGACGAGCAGTACTTC,CSGWGGRDEQYF
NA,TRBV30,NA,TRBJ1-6,TGTGCCTGGAGAGCCGTGTTGAGCTCCTATAATTCACCCCTCCACTTT,CAWRAVLSSYNSPLHF
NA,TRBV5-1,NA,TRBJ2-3,TGCGCCAGCAGCGGCGAGCGGGTGGGCACAGATACGCAGTATTTT,CASSGERVGTDTQYF
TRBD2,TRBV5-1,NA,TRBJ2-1,TGCGCCAGCAACCGGTGGACTAGCGGGAGGGGTGCGCCCTACAATGAGCAGTTCTTC,CASNRWTSGRGAPYNEQFF
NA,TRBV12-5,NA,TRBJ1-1,TGTGCTAGTGGTTTGGTAGTTGGGGCAGGCGGCCTTGAAGCTTTCTTT,CASGLVVGAGGLEAFF
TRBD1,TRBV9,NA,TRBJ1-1,TGTGCCAGCAGCTCCCAGGGGGCGCGAGGTGAAGCTTTCTTT,CASSSQGARGEAFF
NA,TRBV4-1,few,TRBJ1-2,TGCGCCAGCAGCCAAGATTTCGGGGTCGCTGGCTACACCTTC,CASSQDFGVAGYTF
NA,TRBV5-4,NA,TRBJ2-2,TGTGCCAGCAGCTTGGCCAGAAACACCGGGGAGCTGTTTTTT,CASSLARNTGELFF
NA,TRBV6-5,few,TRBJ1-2,TGTGCCAGCAGTCGGAGACGGGGGATGGATGGCTACACCTTC,CASSRRRGMDGYTF
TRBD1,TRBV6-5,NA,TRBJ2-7,TGTGCCAGCTATACGGGGGACAGGGGTCCATACGAGCAGTACTTC,CASYTGDRGPYEQYF
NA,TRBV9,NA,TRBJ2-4,TGTGCCAGCAGCGTACAGGGGGGCCTTGACATTCAGTACTTC,CASSVQGGLDIQYF